These 26 T cell receptor beta chains were all obtained from the same sample, sequenced in a study of blood T cells in healthy people across ages. Primed by a sample-barcoded 5' primer and a J-beta primer mix, a second PCR proceeded for 7 to 11 cycles. MiXCR was run by TCRdb on the 5' RACE reads, yielding one entry per CDR3 protein. Of a few hundred thousand distinct CDR3 sequences listed, about 52% are singletons. The material sequenced was blood. These receptor sequences come from a man aged 55 to 70 in good health.

In nucleotides, the CDR3 is TGCGCCAGCAGCACCGGGACCGGTCGGTGGTTCTTC. Its translation is CASSTGTGRWFF. V usage is TRBV5-1 and J usage is TRBJ2-1; D may be TRBD1 or TRBD2 (5 bases each). The CDR3 contains 12 residues. V was cut by 4 bases and J by 15 bases, with 17 bases left in between. The germline V gene has CDR1 SGHRS and CDR2 YFSETQ.

This clonotype has more than one count but fewer than ten. The V gene is TRBV30, the J gene TRBJ2-7, with D possibly being TRBD1 or TRBD2 (6 bases each). The CDR3 covers 15 residues. V was pared by 0 bases and J by 0 bases, with 12 bases between. The germline V gene encodes CDR1 GTSNPN and CDR2 SVGIG (reference sequence). The CDR3 sequence is CAWSVGGGSSYEQYF. The CDR3 coding sequence is TGTGCCTGGAGTGTAGGAGGGGGAAGCTCCTACGAGCAGTACTTC.

This rearrangement joins TRBV27 to TRBJ2-1; D is perhaps TRBD1 (6 bases). The CDR3 runs 14 residues. Germline V lookup: CDR1 MNHEY, CDR2 SMNVEV (reference sequence). Trimming removed 4 bases at V and 6 bases at J, with 13 bases between. CDR3 region: CASSSWGLGNEQFF. As DNA, the CDR3 is TGTGCCAGCAGTTCATGGGGGCTAGGCAATGAGCAGTTCTTC.

The CDR3 loop is CSVRTGGMNTEAFF. The DNA of the CDR3 is TGCAGTGTAAGGACAGGTGGCATGAACACTGAAGCTTTCTTT. V gene TRBV20-1 combines with J gene TRBJ1-1, with 7 bases matching TRBD1. Trimming took 7 bases from V and 0 from J; bases not matched to a gene: 8. Germline CDR1 reads DFQATT; CDR2 reads SNEGSKA (reference sequence). The CDR3 runs 14 residues.

Here the CDR3 DNA reads TGCAGCGTGGGGACTAGCGGGAGCCTCACAGATACGCAGTATTTT. Translated, it gives CSVGTSGSLTDTQYF. The gene calls are TRBV29-1 and TRBJ2-3; TRBD2 aligns across 14 bases. The V and J ends lost 6 bases and 2 bases, in that order; junction bases with no gene match: 4. CDR3 length: 15 residues. Germline V CDR1 and CDR2: SQVTM, ANQGSEA.

This chain links TRBV6-6 with TRBJ2-1, with TRBD2 identical over 8 bases. The V gene's germline CDR1 is MNHNY and CDR2 SVGAGI (reference sequence). Unmatched junction bases numbered 6, after V lost 11 bases and J lost 0 bases. The CDR3 covers 14 residues. CDR3 residues: CASGGGSSYNEQFF. The CDR3 nucleotides are TGTGCCTCGGGCGGGGGGAGCTCCTACAATGAGCAGTTCTTC.

The rearrangement links TRBV21-1 to TRBJ2-7. TRBV21-1 is recorded as a pseudogene. CDR3 size: 12 residues. The CDR3 bases are TGTACCAGCAGCAAATATGGCCACAAGCAGTACTTC. Encoded protein: CTSSKYGHKQYF.

The table lists this clonotype with a few counts. The chain combines TRBV6-1 with TRBJ2-3, with no clear D. V was cut by 5 bases and J by 3 bases, with 9 bases left in between. The V gene's germline CDR1 is MNHNS and CDR2 SASEGT. This CDR3 region has 13 residues. The DNA for the CDR3 is TGTGCCAGCAGTCGCGCATATACAGATACGCAGTATTTT. This gives the protein CASSRAYTDTQYF.

Concerning this clonotype itself: This may be a read error: a much more frequent sequence differs by one nucleotide. The rearrangement joins TRBV20-1 to TRBJ2-1; D not resolved. Germline V CDR1 and CDR2: DFQATT, SNEGSKA (reference sequence). The CDR3 consists of 14 residues. CDR3: CSARIPPLYKEQFF. The CDR3 nucleotides read TGCAGTGCTAGAATCCCCCCCCTCTACAAGGAGCAGTTCTTC.

Concerning this clonotype itself: This may stem from a read error, because a much larger clone lies one nucleotide away. The chain recombines TRBV7-3 with TRBJ2-7; 7 bases agree with TRBD2. This CDR3 spans 14 amino acids. Trimming at V came to 2 bases and at J to 2 bases, leaving 3 bases not matched to a gene. Germline values: CDR1 SGHTA, CDR2 FQGTGA. The CDR3 nucleotides are TGTGCCAGCAGCTTACAGGGAGGGCCCTACGAGCAGTACTTC. Translated: CASSLQGGPYEQYF.

J is TRBJ2-1 and V is TRBV7-6; the match to TRBD2 covers 7 bases. The germline gives CDR1 SGHVS, CDR2 FNYEAQ. The CDR3 spans 15 residues. Unmatched junction bases numbered 11, after V lost 4 bases and J lost 8 bases. The CDR3 coding sequence is TGTGCCAGCAGCTCGCGGACTAGTAATTCGCATGAGCAGTTCTTC. Translated: CASSSRTSNSHEQFF. The full variable domain, rest sourced from reference TRBV7-6 and TRBJ2-1, is GAGVSQSPRYKVTKRGQDVALRCDPISGHVSLYWYRQALGQGPEFLTYFNYEAQQDKSGLPNDRFSAERPEGSISTLTIQRTEQRDSAMYRCASSSRTSNSHEQFFGPGTRLTVL.

This clonotype was found once. This chain connects TRBV29-1 to TRBJ2-7; 10 bases line up with TRBD1. J gave up 2 bases and V 4 bases, and 5 bases lay outside the gene matches. The CDR3 totals 14 residues. The germline V gene encodes CDR1 SQVTM and CDR2 ANQGSEA. Here the CDR3 DNA reads TGCAGCGTTGGTAGGACAGGGGGGACCTACGAGCAGTACTTC. Encoded protein: CSVGRTGGTYEQYF.

The gene calls are TRBV27 and TRBJ2-1, with 8 bases that match TRBD2. Germline loops: CDR1 MNHEY, CDR2 SMNVEV (reference sequence). This CDR3 comprises 18 residues. Unmatched junction bases numbered 14, after V lost 5 bases and J lost 2 bases. The CDR3 is CASSARKRTGGAYNEQFF. The CDR3 DNA is TGTGCCAGCAGTGCTAGAAAAAGGACGGGGGGGGCCTACAATGAGCAGTTCTTC.

The rearrangement uses TRBV20-1 and TRBJ1-4; D gene unclear. The V gene's germline CDR1 is DFQATT and CDR2 SNEGSKA (reference sequence). CDR3 size: 13 residues. With 6 bases removed from V and 3 bases from J, the gap between germline ends came to 11 bases. The CDR3 spells CSANSGPNEKLFF. CDR3 coding DNA: TGCAGTGCCAACAGCGGCCCTAATGAAAAACTGTTTTTT.

This clonotype was seen just once. V gene TRBV29-1 combines with J gene TRBJ2-1, with no clear D. The V and J ends lost 6 bases and 4 bases respectively, with 16 bases between them. This CDR3 has 14 amino acids. CDR1 SQVTM and CDR2 ANQGSEA come from the germline V gene. The CDR3 DNA reads as TGCAGCGTATTAGGGTGGTCGGAGTACAATGAGCAGTTCTTC. It codes for CSVLGWSEYNEQFF.

This clonotype was detected once. The chain recombines TRBV27 with TRBJ2-4, with no clear D. The J call may be incorrect, as the DNA end agrees better with TRBJ2-7. The CDR3 covers 13 residues. Germline values: CDR1 MNHEY, CDR2 SMNVEV (reference sequence). The CDR3 sequence: CASSLGAIYEQYF. The CDR3 DNA is TGTGCCAGCAGTCTCGGAGCTATCTACGAGCAGTACTTC.

In this sample, this clonotype turned up a few times. The J gene is TRBJ2-1, the V gene TRBV20-1; D unclear. The CDR3 covers 14 residues. The V end was cut by 5 bases, the J end by 6 bases, with 17 bases between. Germline lookup yields CDR1 DFQATT and CDR2 SNEGSKA (reference sequence). CDR3 amino acids: CSAYDSSRFNEQFF. The CDR3, as DNA: TGCAGTGCTTACGATAGCTCGAGGTTCAATGAGCAGTTCTTC.

This sequence joins TRBV20-1 and TRBJ1-6; 7 bases are a match to TRBD1. Germline V CDR1 and CDR2: DFQATT, SNEGSKA (reference sequence). The V and J ends lost 7 bases and 5 bases, in that order; junction bases with no gene match: 5. This CDR3 region has 13 residues. CDR3 nucleotide sequence: TGCAGTGGCCTGGGACAGCATAATTCACCCCTCCACTTT. Translated: CSGLGQHNSPLHF.

This clonotype occurred once. The CDR3 region has the DNA TGCAGTGCTCCCGAAAATCTACTAGCGGGAGCTGAGCAGTACTTC. Amino acid sequence: CSAPENLLAGAEQYF. The J gene is TRBJ2-7, the V gene TRBV20-1; 11 bases match TRBD2. V was pared by 5 bases and J by 7 bases, with 13 bases of the junction left unmatched. The CDR3 covers 15 residues. The germline CDR1 and CDR2 sequences are DFQATT and SNEGSKA (reference sequence).

The chain recombines TRBV9 with TRBJ2-3; D unclear. The CDR3 loop spans 14 amino acids. Germline CDR1 is SGDLS and CDR2 is YYNGEE. Trimming shortened V by 0 bases and J by 4 bases, and 9 bases separated the two germline ends. The CDR3 is CASSVGLGSDTQYF. CDR3 sequence (DNA): TGTGCCAGCAGCGTAGGGCTGGGTTCAGATACGCAGTATTTT.

V usage is TRBV6-6 and J usage is TRBJ2-4; D gene uncertain. Matching the DNA end better, TRBJ2-5 makes the J call doubtful. This CDR3 spans 14 amino acids. CDR1 and CDR2 (germline): MNHNY, SVGAGI (reference sequence). DNA for the CDR3: TGTGCCAGCAGCTGGCTCTCGCCCCGGGAGACCCAGTACTTC. As protein: CASSWLSPRETQYF.

J is TRBJ2-1 and V is TRBV7-3; tentatively, D is TRBD2 (5 bases). This CDR3 has 12 amino acids. Per germline, CDR1 SGHTA and CDR2 FQGTGA. V was pared by 5 bases and J by 9 bases, with 11 bases between. CDR3: CASSRAGGEQFF. In DNA form, the CDR3 reads TGTGCCAGCAGCCGGGCGGGCGGTGAGCAGTTCTTC.

This clonotype was found a few times. A junction boundary mismatches the germline segment, possibly from a read error. The genes are TRBV5-1 and TRBJ2-7; 7 bases line up with TRBD1. This CDR3 contains 13 residues. Germline V lookup: CDR1 SGHRS, CDR2 YFSETQ. CDR3 protein: CASSGGQSYAQYF. The CDR3 DNA follows: TGCGCCAGCAGCGGGGGACAGTCCTACGCGCAGTACTTC.

This clonotype came up a few times. This rearrangement joins TRBV4-3 to TRBJ2-1; 7 bases map to TRBD2. The germline CDR1 and CDR2 sequences are LGHNA and YSLEER. V was clipped by 1 base and J by 9 bases; unmatched bases: 12. This CDR3 has 16 residues. The CDR3 DNA follows: TGCGCCAGCAGCCAAGTCGCGATAGCGGGCTCCGGTGAGCAGTTCTTC. Encoded protein: CASSQVAIAGSGEQFF.

The J gene is TRBJ1-1, the V gene TRBV6-6, with TRBD1 as a possible D gene (5 bases). Trimming shortened V by 7 bases and J by 10 bases, and 16 bases separated the two germline ends. CDR3 length: 12 residues. Germline loops: CDR1 MNHNY, CDR2 SVGAGI (reference sequence). The CDR3, as DNA: TGTGCCAGCACCCCTGGGGGTATGCGAGCTTTCTTT. It translates to CASTPGGMRAFF.

This chain joins TRBV9 and TRBJ2-5, with D tentatively TRBD1 or TRBD2 (5 bases each). Trimming shortened V by 5 bases and J by 5 bases, and 16 bases separated the two germline ends. The germline V gene has CDR1 SGDLS and CDR2 YYNGEE. The CDR3 has 14 amino acids. The CDR3 loop reads CASSVMGVPETQYF. In DNA form, the CDR3 reads TGTGCCAGCAGTGTGATGGGGGTACCGGAGACCCAGTACTTC.